These T cell receptor beta chains were read from a single sample in a study of early T cells in non-severe SARS-CoV-2 infection. TCRdb re-derived calls from the 5' RACE reads in MiXCR, one entry per CDR3 protein. The profile shows about 59,000 distinct CDR3 sequences, less than 15% of them singletons. Here the sequenced sample was whole blood, taken at baseline. The receptors stem from an adult who was a healthcare worker with PCR-confirmed SARS-CoV-2 infection or an uninfected control (not recorded which). CDR3s include the opening cysteine and the closing phenylalanine or tryptophan. The D gene is left open where the match is weak. Expanded clones are given a class, and other clones once, few, many or no size at all.

TRBV12-3/TRBV12-4,TRBJ1-2,.,TRBD1,TGTGCCAGCAGGCAGACCGGGACAGGGAATAACTATGGCTACACCTTC,CASRQTGTGNNYGYTF
TRBV9,TRBJ2-7,many,TRBD1,TGTGCCAGCAGCGTAGGGACAGGGGACTACGAGCAGTACTTC,CASSVGTGDYEQYF
TRBV10-3,TRBJ2-1,.,TRBD1,TGTGCCACCGACGGTTCGGCAGGGGGCTTAGCAAATGAGCAGTTCTTC,CATDGSAGGLANEQFF
TRBV7-3,TRBJ2-3,many,.,TGTGCCAGCAGCTTAAGGGAGCAAGATACGCAGTATTTT,CASSLREQDTQYF
TRBV5-1,TRBJ2-5,few,.,TGCGCCAGCAGCTTCGGCGAGACAGTTCAAGAGACCCAGTACTTC,CASSFGETVQETQYF
TRBV7-2,TRBJ2-1,few,.,TGTGCCAGCAGCTTAACTAGCTTGAATGAGCAGTTCTTC,CASSLTSLNEQFF
TRBV5-4,TRBJ2-3,few,.,TGTGCCCAGACAGGCGAGAACACAGATACGCAGTATTTT,CAQTGENTDTQYF
TRBV9,TRBJ2-5,many,.,TGTGCCAGCAGCGGACAGATTCAAGAGACCCAGTACTTC,CASSGQIQETQYF
TRBV13,TRBJ2-3,few,TRBD2,TGTGCCAGCAGCTCGGGACTAGCGGAGCCCCCTAGCACAGATACGCAGTATTTT,CASSSGLAEPPSTDTQYF
TRBV3-1,TRBJ2-3,.,.,TGTGCCAGCAGCCAAGAGAAACTGGGTTCGAGCGCAGATACGCAGTATTTT,CASSQEKLGSSADTQYF
TRBV9,TRBJ2-3,few,.,TGTGCCAGCAGCGTACGCTCAGATACGCAGTATTTT,CASSVRSDTQYF
TRBV7-2,TRBJ2-7,.,TRBD2,TGTGTCAGCAGCCCAGTTCTAGCGGGAGTCGAGCAGTACTTC,CVSSPVLAGVEQYF
TRBV4-3,TRBJ2-3,few,.,TGCGCCAGCAGCCGTGGGGCAGATACGCAGTATTTT,CASSRGADTQYF
TRBV11-2,TRBJ2-3,.,TRBD1,TGTGCCAGCAGCTTACAGGGGGACGGTGATACGCAGTATTTT,CASSLQGDGDTQYF
TRBV7-9,TRBJ2-1,.,TRBD1,TGTGCCAGCAGCCAAGCGCAGGGGGCGGCCTACAATGAGCAGTTCTTC,CASSQAQGAAYNEQFF
TRBV29-1,TRBJ2-7,.,.,TGCAGCGCCCGGGACGGTACCTACGAGCAGTACTTC,CSARDGTYEQYF
TRBV11-2,TRBJ2-7,few,TRBD2,TGTGCCAGCAGCTCCTTCAGACTAGCGGGAAGCCCCTACGAGCAGTACTTC,CASSSFRLAGSPYEQYF
TRBV19,TRBJ2-1,few,TRBD2,TGTGCCAGTAGTAGCGATCTAGCGGGATACAATGAGCAGTTCTTC,CASSSDLAGYNEQFF
TRBV4-3,TRBJ2-3,many,TRBD2,TGCGCCAGCAGCCAAACTAGCGGGAGTATAGATACGCAGTATTTT,CASSQTSGSIDTQYF
TRBV7-9,TRBJ1-5,many,.,TGTGCCAGCAGCCCCGGAGGATGGAATCAGCCCCAGCATTTT,CASSPGGWNQPQHF
TRBV12-3/TRBV12-4,TRBJ2-6,.,.,TGTGCCAGCAGTTTCTCGGCAGCCTCTGGAGGAGGGGCCAACGTCCTGACTTTC,CASSFSAASGGGANVLTF
TRBV9,TRBJ2-2,.,.,TGTGCCAGCAGCGCGACCGGAAACACCGGGGAGCTGTTTTTT,CASSATGNTGELFF
TRBV12-3/TRBV12-4,TRBJ1-6,many,.,TGTGCCAGCAGTTCAGAGGTCTATAATTCACCCCTCCACTTT,CASSSEVYNSPLHF
TRBV5-1,TRBJ2-3,many,TRBD2,TGCGCCAGCAGCCCGGGGACTATTAGCACAGATACGCAGTATTTT,CASSPGTISTDTQYF
TRBV7-3,TRBJ2-5,many,.,TGTGCCAGCAGCCCTACCCCAGATGAGACCCAGTACTTC,CASSPTPDETQYF
TRBV6-5,TRBJ1-2,few,TRBD1,TGTGCCAGCAATAACTTCGACAGGGATTATGGCTACACCTTC,CASNNFDRDYGYTF
TRBV20-1,TRBJ1-1,.,.,TGCAGTGCTAGAGACGACACCTGGAACACTGAAGCTTTCTTT,CSARDDTWNTEAFF
TRBV11-2,TRBJ1-1,.,.,TGTGCCAGCAGCTTCTGGGGGACTGAAGCTTTCTTT,CASSFWGTEAFF
TRBV6-2/TRBV6-3,TRBJ2-5,few,TRBD2,TGTGCCAGCAGCTTGGGACTAGGTGGGACCCAGTACTTC,CASSLGLGGTQYF
TRBV27,TRBJ2-3,.,TRBD1,TGTGCCAGCAGTCAGGACAGGCCCCCAGATACGCAGTATTTT,CASSQDRPPDTQYF
TRBV14,TRBJ2-3,few,TRBD2,TGTGCCAGCAGCGCCCGACTAGCGGGCCTATTCACAGATACGCAGTATTTT,CASSARLAGLFTDTQYF
TRBV4-3,TRBJ2-1,few,.,TGCGCCAGCAGCCAAGTTCAGGGGTACAATGAGCAGTTCTTC,CASSQVQGYNEQFF
TRBV10-1,TRBJ1-1,.,.,TGCGCCAGCAGTGAAGCCTCGGGGGGCACTGAAGCTTTCTTT,CASSEASGGTEAFF
TRBV3-1,TRBJ1-1,.,.,TGTGCCAGCAGCCCTTTTCGGGGCACTGAAGCTTTCTTT,CASSPFRGTEAFF
TRBV12-3/TRBV12-4,TRBJ2-1,.,.,TGTGCCAGCAGTTACCAGGGCGTGAGGCAGTTCTTC,CASSYQGVRQFF
TRBV5-1,TRBJ1-3,few,.,TGCGCCAGCAGCTTGGCGGGACCGATGAGCTCTGGAAACACCATATATTTT,CASSLAGPMSSGNTIYF
TRBV28,TRBJ1-2,.,.,TGTGCCAGCAGTTTAAGGGTTCCTAAAGACTATGGCTACACCTTC,CASSLRVPKDYGYTF
TRBV29-1,TRBJ2-3,.,TRBD2,TGCTCAAGCGGGGGGGAAACAGATACGCAGTATTTT,CSSGGETDTQYF
TRBV5-1,TRBJ1-1,.,.,TGCGCCAGCAGCTTGTCAGGAGCCTTCACTGAAGCTTTCTTT,CASSLSGAFTEAFF
TRBV7-9,TRBJ1-1,.,.,TGTGCCAGCAGCTTTAAGACTGAAGCTTTCTTT,CASSFKTEAFF
TRBV24-1,TRBJ2-7,.,TRBD1,TGTGCCACCAGTGGGGACAGCCCCTACGAGCAGTACTTC,CATSGDSPYEQYF
TRBV6-4,TRBJ2-7,many,.,TGTGCCAGCCCTCGGAGGGTTGTACGGAAGAGGCAGAATCGGGGCTTC,CASPRRVVRKRQNRGF
TRBV11-1,TRBJ2-1,few,.,TGTGCCAGCACAGGGCAGGGCAATGAGCAGTTCTTC,CASTGQGNEQFF
TRBV11-2,TRBJ2-7,many,.,TGTGCCAGCAGCTTAGATTGGAACGAGCAGTACTTC,CASSLDWNEQYF
TRBV21-1,TRBJ2-1,.,.,TGTGCCAGCAGCAAAGTGAGTCTAGCGGGGGGCAATGAGCAGTTCTTC,CASSKVSLAGGNEQFF